A single sample is the source of the 10 T cell receptor beta chains below, sequenced in a study of T cells in narcolepsy. Using immunoSEQ multiplex PCR, the repertoire was profiled, and TCRdb retains in-frame clones only, with some absent. The data show 25,000 to 35,000 clones, 75% to 90% seen once. Sample: CD45RA- memory CD4+ T cells from PBMCs. Every receptor here comes from a human donor with narcolepsy.

The chain employs TRBV7-2 and TRBJ2-5; 8 bases line up with TRBD1. CDR1 and CDR2 (germline): SGHTA, FQGNSA. The trim removed 3 bases at V and 5 bases at J, leaving 8 bases unmatched. The length of the CDR3 is 15 residues. The CDR3 DNA follows: TGTGCCAGCAGCTTTGCCCCAGGGGGCGCTGAGACCCAGTACTTC. This encodes CASSFAPGGAETQYF.

The rearrangement joins TRBV9 to TRBJ1-3; no firm D call. The CDR3 covers 14 residues. Germline-derived CDR1 and CDR2 are SGDLS and YYNGEE. Trimming removed 0 bases from V and 4 bases from J, with 8 bases in between. The CDR3 loop reads CASSVEGRGNTIYF. CDR3 in DNA: TGTGCCAGCAGCGTAGAAGGGCGCGGAAACACCATATATTTT.

The chain couples TRBV28 to TRBJ1-5; D is ambiguous. Trimming took 6 bases from V and 4 from J, leaving 13 bases between them. Germline CDR1 MDHEN, CDR2 SYDVKM. This CDR3 region has 14 residues. CDR3 in amino acids: CASRSIQKNQPQHF. CDR3 nucleotide sequence: TGTGCCAGCAGGTCCATTCAGAAGAATCAGCCCCAGCATTTT.

V gene TRBV29-1 combines with J gene TRBJ2-3; no reliable D call. Trimming shortened V by 4 bases and J by 4 bases, and 6 bases separated the two germline ends. The CDR3 spans 11 residues. CDR1 and CDR2 (germline): SQVTM, ANQGSEA. DNA of the CDR3: TGCAGCGTTGTGAGTCCAGATACGCAGTATTTT. Its translation: CSVVSPDTQYF.

This chain joins TRBV10-2 and TRBJ2-5; D remains unclear. The J call may be faulty, since TRBJ2-7 better matches the DNA end. The CDR3 is 13 residues long. Germline V gene data show CDR1 as WSHSY and CDR2 as SAAADI. The CDR3 DNA sequence: TGCGCCAGCAGCCGGCCGCCAACCTACGAGCAGTACTTC. It is translated as CASSRPPTYEQYF.

The chain has TRBV29-1 and TRBJ2-2; D is uncertain. Germline V lookup: CDR1 SQVTM, CDR2 ANQGSEA. The CDR3 has 12 residues. Trimming took off 7 bases at V and 4 bases at J, with 10 bases between the two ends. The CDR3 DNA follows: TGCAGCGGAAACCCGAGCACCGGGGAGCTGTTTTTT. It encodes CSGNPSTGELFF.

This clone was detected a few times. The CDR3 is CASSPGMTYGYTF. CDR3 coding DNA: TGTGCCAGCAGCCCGGGGATGACTTATGGCTACACCTTC. This chain joins TRBV2 and TRBJ1-2, with unresolved D. The germline gives CDR1 SNHLY, CDR2 FYNNEI. Between the trimmed V and J ends, which lost 6 bases and 5 bases, there was a span of 13 bases. This CDR3 comprises 13 residues.

The chain's CDR3 is CASSLGGGRNTEAFF. The CDR3 DNA reads TGTGCCAGCAGCTTAGGGGGCGGAAGGAACACTGAAGCTTTCTTT. The chain employs TRBV7-2 and TRBJ1-1, with D possibly matching TRBD1 (5 bases). The V gene lost 1 base and the J gene lost 1 base, with 10 bases spanning the gap. This CDR3 is built from 15 residues. Per germline, CDR1 SGHTA and CDR2 FQGNSA.

The chain joins TRBV27 to TRBJ1-5, with a tentative D call TRBD1 (5 bases). V lost 2 bases to trimming and J lost 4 bases, with 9 bases between them. The CDR3 covers 14 residues. Germline CDR1 MNHEY, CDR2 SMNVEV (reference sequence). This CDR3 is CASSLGRGNQPQHF. CDR3 nucleotides: TGTGCCAGCAGTTTAGGGAGGGGAAATCAGCCCCAGCATTTT.

The V gene is TRBV6-5, the J gene TRBJ2-4, with a tentative D call TRBD2 (5 bases). From germline, CDR1 is MNHEY and CDR2 SVGAGI. With 5 bases removed from V and 3 bases from J, the gap between germline ends came to 11 bases. The CDR3 has 14 amino acids. CDR3 in DNA: TGTGCCAGCAGTCCTAGCTGGAGCAAAAACATTCAGTACTTC. Encoded protein: CASSPSWSKNIQYF.